What follows are 20 T cell receptor beta chains derived from one specimen sequenced in a study of blood T cell repertoires in COVID-19. Using immunoSEQ multiplex PCR, the repertoire was profiled, and TCRdb retains in-frame clones only, with some absent. In the table there are under 200,000 clones, approximately 79% of which are singletons. Sequenced sample: PBMCs or T cells enriched from blood (not recorded which). The receptor set was obtained from a woman in her sixties or seventies with acute COVID-19.

Concerning this clone itself: A read error may account for a junction end that differs from germline. The J gene is TRBJ1-3, the V gene TRBV9; D possibly corresponds to TRBD1 (5 bases). Germline V lookup: CDR1 SGDLS, CDR2 YYNGEE. This CDR3 comprises 16 residues. The CDR3 nucleotides are TGTGCCAGCAGCGACGGGGAGGGGTTTTCTGAAAACACCATATATTTT. Translation: CASSDGEGFSENTIYF. The full variable domain, in which reference TRBV9 and TRBJ1-3 provide the parts outside the CDR3, is DSGVTQTPKHLITATGQRVTLRCSPRSGDLSVYWYQQSLDQGLQFLIQYYNGEERAKGNILERFSAQQFPDLHSELNLSSLELGDSALYFCASSDGEGFSENTIYFGEGSWLTVV.

The V and J genes are TRBV19 and TRBJ2-3, with 10 bases fitting TRBD2. CDR1 LNHDA and CDR2 SQIVND come from the germline V gene (reference sequence). V trimming: 6 bases; J trimming: 4 bases; junction bases outside the gene matches: 4. The CDR3 consists of 14 residues. CDR3 sequence reads: CASRQRGGSDTQYF. For the CDR3, the DNA is TGTGCCAGTAGACAGCGGGGGGGCTCAGATACGCAGTATTTT.

The rearrangement uses TRBV6-5 and TRBJ2-4, with a possible D match to TRBD1 (5 bases). Germline CDR1 MNHEY, CDR2 SVGAGI. The CDR3 covers 14 residues. V lost 6 bases and J lost 0, with 9 bases in between. CDR3 DNA sequence: TGTGCCAGCAGGGACAACGTAGCCAAAAACATTCAGTACTTC. Its translation is CASRDNVAKNIQYF.

This chain connects TRBV7-2 to TRBJ2-1, with 8 nucleotides matching TRBD2. V shed 5 bases and J 3 bases; nucleotides not matched to a gene: 9. Germline CDR1 SGHTA, CDR2 FQGNSA. The CDR3 extends over 16 amino acids. In nucleotides, the CDR3 is TGTGCCAGCAGCAGGCCCAGCGGGAGAGTCTACAATGAGCAGTTCTTC. Translating it yields CASSRPSGRVYNEQFF.

The chain is built from TRBV4-3 and TRBJ1-4, with TRBD1 matching 8 bases. The junction had 5 bases not matched to a gene; V was cut back by 6 bases and J by 5 bases. Germline loops: CDR1 LGHNA, CDR2 YSLEER. The CDR3 runs 14 residues. The CDR3: CASSADRVNEKLFF. CDR3 nucleotide sequence: TGCGCCAGCAGTGCGGACAGGGTAAATGAAAAACTGTTTTTT.

The chain employs TRBV27 and TRBJ2-1; 7 bases match TRBD2. Germline V lookup: CDR1 MNHEY, CDR2 SMNVEV (reference sequence). V trimming: 7 bases; J trimming: 13 bases; junction bases outside the gene matches: 10. The CDR3 has 12 amino acids. The CDR3 region is CASNESGKRQFF. CDR3 DNA sequence: TGTGCCAGCAACGAAAGCGGGAAGCGTCAGTTCTTC.

The genes are TRBV29-1 and TRBJ1-6; a possible D gene is TRBD1 (5 bases). Trimming pared 8 bases from V and 10 bases from J, leaving 18 bases between. The CDR3 contains 13 residues. Germline-derived CDR1 and CDR2 are SQVTM and ANQGSEA. The CDR3 sequence is CSISRGIGSPLHF. Written as DNA, the CDR3 is TGCAGCATATCCCGGGGGATTGGATCACCCCTCCACTTT. Full variable domain (remainder filled in from reference TRBV29-1 and TRBJ1-6): SAVISQKPSRDICQRGTSLTIQCQVDSQVTMMFWYRQQPGQSLTLIATANQGSEATYESGFVIDKFPISRPNLTFSTLTVSNMSPEDSSIYLCSISRGIGSPLHFGNGTRLTVT.

The J gene is TRBJ1-4, the V gene TRBV12-3 or TRBV12-4; tentative D call: TRBD1 (6 bases). V dropped 6 bases and J dropped 5 bases, with 10 bases sitting between them. This CDR3 has 13 amino acids. The CDR3 loop reads CASSRGQNEKLFF. The DNA for the CDR3 is TGTGCCAGCAGCAGAGGACAGAATGAAAAACTGTTTTTT.

The V and J genes are TRBV5-1 and TRBJ1-2; TRBD1 is a possible D gene (6 bases). Germline assignment: CDR1 SGHRS and CDR2 YFSETQ. With 0 bases removed from V and 2 bases from J, the gap between germline ends came to 11 bases. The CDR3 has 15 amino acids. The CDR3 coding sequence is TGCGCCAGCAGCTTGGAGGGGGAAAGGAACTATGGCTACACCTTC. It codes for CASSLEGERNYGYTF.

The V and J genes are TRBV4-3 and TRBJ2-5; 11 bases are shared with TRBD2. CDR3 length: 15 amino acids. Germline V lookup: CDR1 LGHNA, CDR2 YSLEER. The V segment lost 1 base and the J segment 5 bases; nucleotides outside the gene matches: 3. CDR3 nucleotide sequence: TGCGCCAGCAGCCAAGTAGCGGGGGGGAGGGAGACCCAGTACTTC. Translating it yields CASSQVAGGRETQYF.

The CDR3 loop reads CASSQSSSGGYNEQFF. The DNA for the CDR3 is TGCGCCAGCAGCCAGTCTTCCAGCGGGGGCTACAATGAGCAGTTCTTC. This chain uses TRBV4-1 with TRBJ2-1; the match to TRBD2 covers 8 bases. V was pared by 3 bases and J by 3 bases, with 7 bases of the junction left unmatched. CDR1 and CDR2 (germline): MGHRA, YSYEKL. The length of the CDR3 is 16 residues.

This clone was seen a single time. The chain links TRBV4-3 to TRBJ1-2, with 9 bases lining up with TRBD1. V dropped 0 bases and J dropped 5; count of bases not matched to a gene: 16. Germline CDR1 is LGHNA and CDR2 is YSLEER. This CDR3 spans 19 amino acids. The CDR3 loop is CASSQDLGGTGRSLYGYTF. The DNA for the CDR3 is TGCGCCAGCAGCCAAGATCTTGGAGGGACAGGGCGTTCTTTATATGGCTACACCTTC.

The V and J genes are TRBV6-5 and TRBJ2-7, with 8 bases lining up with TRBD2. The CDR3 is 14 residues long. The trim removed 10 bases at V and 2 bases at J, leaving 10 bases unmatched. In germline, CDR1 is MNHEY, CDR2 SVGAGI. The CDR3 DNA reads TGTGCCACGGTCCGCGGGGGGCCTACCTACGAGCAGTACGTC. It translates to CATVRGGPTYEQYV.

This rearrangement joins TRBV27 to TRBJ1-1, with 9 positions matching TRBD1. The CDR3 spans 15 residues. The germline V gene encodes CDR1 MNHEY and CDR2 SMNVEV (reference sequence). J gave up 7 bases and V 5 bases, and 11 bases lay outside the gene matches. CDR3 amino acids: CASSTPGQGWGEAFF. The CDR3 coding sequence is TGTGCCAGCAGTACCCCGGGACAGGGCTGGGGTGAAGCTTTCTTT.

J is TRBJ2-7 and V is TRBV4-1, with a weak D call TRBD2 (5 bases). CDR3 length: 19 amino acids. Germline CDR1 MGHRA, CDR2 YSYEKL. V shed 2 bases and J shed 0 bases, with 23 bases lying between them. The CDR3 is CASSQQGHTPSGPSYEQYF. The CDR3 nucleotides are TGCGCCAGCAGCCAACAAGGTCATACCCCAAGCGGCCCCTCCTACGAGCAGTACTTC.

The rearrangement joins TRBV24-1 to TRBJ1-2; D unresolved. The CDR3 has 14 residues. The V end was cut by 3 bases, the J end by 2 bases, with 9 bases between. The germline gives CDR1 KGHDR, CDR2 SFDVKD. CDR3 nucleotides: TGTGCCACCAGTGATGCAGGCAGAAACTATGGCTACACCTTC. Protein sequence: CATSDAGRNYGYTF.

This sequence joins TRBV28 and TRBJ1-5; D is undetermined. Germline CDR1 MDHEN, CDR2 SYDVKM. V lost 8 bases to trimming and J lost 0 bases, with 20 bases between them. The CDR3 extends over 17 amino acids. The CDR3, as DNA: TGTGCCAGCCGCCTCTCGTGGGTCCAGGTTAGCAATCAGCCCCAGCATTTT. Translation gives CASRLSWVQVSNQPQHF.

The sample holds a few counts of this clone. CDR3 sequence reads: CASSGMSGSNEQFF. CDR3 DNA: TGCGCCAGCAGCGGAATGAGCGGGAGCAATGAGCAGTTCTTC. The rearrangement joins TRBV5-1 to TRBJ2-1; 8 bases align to TRBD2. V shed 4 bases, J shed 6 bases, and the junction held 6 bases outside the gene matches. Per germline, CDR1 SGHRS and CDR2 YFSETQ. The CDR3 is 14 residues long.

The gene calls are TRBV28 and TRBJ1-1, with 8 bases lining up with TRBD1. The V and J ends lost 4 bases and 7 bases, in that order; junction bases with no gene match: 2. This CDR3 region has 12 residues. Per germline, CDR1 MDHEN and CDR2 SYDVKM. CDR3 nucleotides: TGTGCCAGCAGTTCCGGACAGGGTGAAGCTTTCTTT. This gives the protein CASSSGQGEAFF.

The rearrangement uses TRBV7-6 and TRBJ1-1; TRBD1 is a possible D gene (5 bases). CDR1 is SGHVS, CDR2 FNYEAQ, per germline. There are 16 residues in the CDR3. V dropped 5 bases and J dropped 0 bases, with 16 bases sitting between them. CDR3: CASSPLDGGVNTEAFF. The CDR3 DNA is TGTGCCAGCAGCCCCCTCGATGGGGGGGTGAACACTGAAGCTTTCTTT.